Listed here are 16 T cell receptor beta chains from one sample, sequenced in a study of cytomegalovirus exposure and HLA in healthy donors. Vbeta (60) and Jbeta (13) primers were used in the PCR. Profiling relied on immunoSEQ multiplex PCR, and the TCRdb table lists in-frame clones only, not all of them. The sample has over 150,000 clones, roughly 80% seen once. Source material: PBMCs. All receptors come from a girl aged 10-17 years in good health and CMV-seropositive.

A note on this clone: In the same sample, other DNA sequences code for this CDR3. V usage is TRBV27 and J usage is TRBJ2-2, with 7 bases lining up with TRBD2. The length of the CDR3 is 13 residues. With 1 base clipped from V and 7 bases from J, the junction kept 0 bases outside the gene matches. Germline loops: CDR1 MNHEY, CDR2 SMNVEV (reference sequence). The CDR3 coding sequence is TGTGCCAGCAGTTTATGGGGGGGCGGGGAGCTGTTTTTT. Protein: CASSLWGGGELFF.

The chain has TRBV30 and TRBJ2-7; 9 bases line up with TRBD1. V lost 5 bases, J lost 2 bases, and 7 bases stayed unmatched. Germline CDR1 and CDR2: GTSNPN and SVGIG (reference sequence). CDR3 length: 14 residues. The DNA for the CDR3 is TGTGCCTGGGCCACCGGGACAGGGCCCTACGAGCAGTACTTC. Encoded protein: CAWATGTGPYEQYF.

This clone has only a few counts. The chain combines TRBV27 with TRBJ2-3, with TRBD2 as a possible D gene (5 bases). The CDR3 has 13 amino acids. Per germline, CDR1 MNHEY and CDR2 SMNVEV (reference sequence). The germline V and J ends were trimmed by 6 bases and 1 base, with 8 bases remaining between them. Here the CDR3 DNA reads TGTGCCAGCAGGGGTAGCGGCACAGATACGCAGTATTTT. Residues: CASRGSGTDTQYF.

The chain has TRBV9 and TRBJ1-1; perhaps TRBD1 as D (5 bases). The CDR3 consists of 14 residues. From germline, CDR1 is SGDLS and CDR2 YYNGEE. V was cut by 3 bases and J by 4 bases, with 13 bases left in between. CDR3 DNA sequence: TGTGCCAGCAGCGCAAGGGGATCGTTCACTGAAGCTTTCTTT. It translates to CASSARGSFTEAFF. The whole variable domain, remainder taken from reference TRBV9 and TRBJ1-1, is DSGVTQTPKHLITATGQRVTLRCSPRSGDLSVYWYQQSLDQGLQFLIQYYNGEERAKGNILERFSAQQFPDLHSELNLSSLELGDSALYFCASSARGSFTEAFFGQGTRLTVV.

The chain has TRBV27 and TRBJ2-5, with 15 nucleotides matching TRBD2. The CDR3 sequence is 17 residues long. After removal of 4 bases from V and 9 bases from J, the junction contained 12 bases not matched to a gene. Germline V gene lookup returns CDR1 MNHEY and CDR2 SMNVEV (reference sequence). The CDR3 DNA sequence: TGTGCCAGCAGTTCCCCGGGACTAGCGGGAGGTCCGGGGGCCCAGTACTTC. Translated: CASSSPGLAGGPGAQYF.

This clone was detected only a few times. The chain carries TRBV2 and TRBJ2-1, with D possibly TRBD1 on 6 matching bases. The CDR3 runs 12 residues. V was cut by 6 bases and J by 7 bases, with 10 bases left in between. Germline V CDR1 and CDR2: SNHLY, FYNNEI. CDR3 in amino acids: CASREDRNEQFF. CDR3 nucleotides: TGTGCCAGCAGAGAGGACAGAAATGAGCAGTTCTTC.

This clone was found a few times. This sequence joins TRBV2 and TRBJ2-1; 7 bases are shared with TRBD2. V lost 0 bases to trimming and J lost 7 bases; unmatched junction nucleotides: 9. The CDR3 runs 16 residues. Germline lookup yields CDR1 SNHLY and CDR2 FYNNEI. The CDR3 bases are TGTGCCAGCAGTGAAGCGCCCGGGGAGGGAAATAATGAGCAGTTCTTC. This sequence encodes CASSEAPGEGNNEQFF.

This clone was recorded only once. The chain employs TRBV7-9 and TRBJ2-3; 10 bases match TRBD1. Germline CDR1 reads SEHNR; CDR2 reads FQNEAQ (reference sequence). The trim removed 4 bases at V and 3 bases at J, leaving 4 bases unmatched. The CDR3 is 15 amino acids. The CDR3 coding sequence is TGTGCCAGCAGCTACGGGGACAGGGGTACAGATACGCAGTATTTT. It is translated as CASSYGDRGTDTQYF. The entire variable domain, with the rest obtained from reference TRBV7-9 and TRBJ2-3, is as follows: DTGVSQNPRHKITKRGQNVTFRCDPISEHNRLYWYRQTLGQGPEFLTYFQNEAQLEKSRLLSDRFSAERPKGSFSTLEIQRTEQGDSAMYLCASSYGDRGTDTQYFGPGTRLTVL.

This clone was observed a few times. The chain recombines TRBV6-6 with TRBJ1-4, with a weak D call TRBD1 (6 bases). V dropped 4 bases and J dropped 8 bases, with 17 bases sitting between them. This CDR3 contains 15 residues. Germline V gene lookup returns CDR1 MNHNY and CDR2 SVGAGI (reference sequence). The CDR3 protein is CASSSTGLKSEKLFF. CDR3 coding DNA: TGTGCCAGCAGTTCAACAGGGTTGAAGAGCGAAAAACTGTTTTTT.

The chain uses TRBV5-1 and TRBJ2-2, with TRBD2 matching 12 bases. The CDR3 runs to 18 residues. The V segment lost 7 bases and the J segment 3 bases; nucleotides outside the gene matches: 13. The germline V gene has CDR1 SGHRS and CDR2 YFSETQ. The CDR3 reads CASSAPGLAGDHTGELFF. The CDR3 region has the DNA TGCGCCAGCTCTGCCCCGGGACTAGCGGGCGATCACACCGGGGAGCTGTTTTTT.

DNA for the CDR3: TGTGCCAGCAGGCCCGGACAGAGCTCCTACGAGCAGTACTTC. Amino acids: CASRPGQSSYEQYF. The chain combines TRBV6-1 with TRBJ2-7; tentative D call: TRBD1 (6 bases). Trimming removed 6 bases at V and 0 bases at J, with 12 bases between. Germline CDR1 and CDR2: MNHNS and SASEGT. The length of the CDR3 is 14 residues.

The chain carries TRBV28 and TRBJ2-7, with D possibly matching TRBD1 (6 bases). There are 13 residues in the CDR3. Deletions cut 8 bases from V and 1 base from J, with 12 bases between. The germline CDR1 and CDR2 sequences are MDHEN and SYDVKM. The CDR3 region has the DNA TGTGCCAGCCAACTCAGGGGATCCTACGAGCAGTACTTC. Translated, it gives CASQLRGSYEQYF.

The chain couples TRBV18 to TRBJ2-7; a weak D match, TRBD1 (7 bases). Germline V gene lookup returns CDR1 KGHSH and CDR2 LQKENI. The V and J ends lost 3 bases and 5 bases respectively, with 17 bases between them. CDR3 length equals 15 residues. CDR3 residues: CASSPRSGGGHEQYF. The DNA for the CDR3 is TGTGCCAGCTCACCCCGTAGCGGAGGGGGCCACGAGCAGTACTTC.

The gene calls are TRBV7-6 and TRBJ1-2, with 8 bases identical to TRBD1. After removal of 1 base from V and 3 bases from J, the junction contained 7 bases not matched to a gene. There are 16 residues in the CDR3. The germline V gene has CDR1 SGHVS and CDR2 FNYEAQ. CDR3 protein: CASSLEARGPDYGYTF. CDR3 coding DNA: TGTGCCAGCAGCTTAGAGGCCAGGGGGCCTGACTATGGCTACACCTTC.

The chain has TRBV7-6 and TRBJ2-5; 15 positions match TRBD2. The CDR3 runs to 17 residues. With 0 bases clipped from V and 2 bases from J, the junction kept 1 base outside the gene matches. The germline V gene encodes CDR1 SGHVS and CDR2 FNYEAQ. For the CDR3, the DNA is TGTGCCAGCAGCTTAGCCGGGACTAGCGGGGGGCAAGAGACCCAGTACTTC. Translated, it gives CASSLAGTSGGQETQYF.

This clone was recorded once. The rearrangement uses TRBV4-3 and TRBJ2-3, with 7 bases fitting TRBD1. The CDR3 runs 16 residues. Looked up from germline, CDR1 is LGHNA and CDR2 is YSLEER. J lost 0 bases, V lost 0 bases, and 3 bases had no gene match. The CDR3, as DNA: TGCGCCAGCAGCCAAGAAAGGACAGGTAGCACAGATACGCAGTATTTT. It specifies CASSQERTGSTDTQYF.